This T cell receptor beta chain was documented in a study of prognosis after radiotherapy for stage I lung cancer. Study details: While 15 or so patients showed no significant progression after radiotherapy, four developed distant metastases at a median of about seven months. Study-level results: Counts of unique TCR clones fell following stereotactic body radiation therapy, median roughly 9,900 versus 7,200.

With two-round multiplex PCR, TCR beta CDR3 sequences were amplified from genomic DNA. First-round PCR used primers specific to each TRBV and TRBJ gene. MiXCR, applied by TCRdb to the multiplex PCR reads, yields one record per CDR3 protein. The sample holds 59,000 or so distinct CDR3 sequences; about a quarter are singletons and the top ten take about 7.5%. A remark on this clonotype: No antigen is known for it.

Material: PBMCs, obtained before or after stereotactic body radiation therapy (not recorded which). The TCR originated in a donor aged 50 or older with non-small cell lung cancer.

The CDR3 sequence is CASSPARASNQPQHF. CDR3 sequence (DNA): TGTGCCAGCTCACCCGCCAGGGCGAGCAATCAGCCCCAGCATTTT. The gene calls are TRBV18 and TRBJ1-5, with D perhaps TRBD1 (5 bases). The germline V gene encodes CDR1 KGHSH and CDR2 LQKENI. V was pared by 3 bases and J by 1 base, with 10 bases between. This CDR3 comprises 15 residues.